Below, 26 T cell receptor beta chains from the same sample are listed, as sequenced in a study of blood T cell repertoires in COVID-19. Some clones are missing from TCRdb's copy, which holds only in-frame ones; the method was immunoSEQ multiplex PCR. The sample holds around 110,000 clones, approximately 78% seen once. Sequenced material: peripheral blood. The receptors derive from a man in his 70s with acute or convalescent COVID-19.

This clone was counted between two and nine times. The chain combines TRBV11-3 with TRBJ1-6; 7 bases are shared with TRBD1. CDR1 is SGHNT, CDR2 YENEEA, per germline. This CDR3 has 13 amino acids. The V gene end was trimmed by 6 bases and the J gene end by 8 bases; junction bases not matched to a gene: 4. The CDR3 region is CASSLTGYSPLHF. The CDR3 coding sequence is TGTGCCAGCAGTCTGACAGGGTATTCACCCCTCCACTTT.

The genes are TRBV19 and TRBJ1-4; 7 bases map to TRBD1. In germline, CDR1 is LNHDA, CDR2 SQIVND (reference sequence). Losses at the gene ends were 3 bases for V and 3 bases for J; bases not matched to a gene: 7. CDR3 length: 16 amino acids. CDR3 in amino acids: CASSMGRGVPNEKLFF. The CDR3 nucleotides are TGTGCCAGTAGTATGGGCAGGGGGGTACCTAATGAAAAACTGTTTTTT.

This clone was counted a few times. V gene TRBV18 combines with J gene TRBJ1-4, with TRBD1 as a possible D gene (6 bases). Germline values: CDR1 KGHSH, CDR2 LQKENI. Trimming cost V 3 bases and J 0 bases, with 11 bases left between them. The CDR3 covers 16 residues. In nucleotides, the CDR3 is TGTGCCAGCTCACCTACAAGACAGGCAACTAATGAAAAACTGTTTTTT. It encodes CASSPTRQATNEKLFF.

The V and J genes are TRBV5-6 and TRBJ1-2, with TRBD1 as a possible D gene (6 bases). This CDR3 has 15 amino acids. Trimming stripped 4 bases from V and 6 bases from J, with 19 bases between. Per the germline V gene, CDR1 is SGHDT and CDR2 is YYEEEE. The CDR3 nucleotides are TGTGCCAGCAGCCTCAGATCTACAGGGATGGATGGCTACACCTTC. It encodes CASSLRSTGMDGYTF.

J is TRBJ1-1 and V is TRBV6-5, with a possible D match to TRBD1 (6 bases). CDR1 MNHEY and CDR2 SVGAGI come from the germline V gene. CDR3 length: 14 residues. Trimming took off 6 bases at V and 3 bases at J, with 14 bases between the two ends. The CDR3 bases are TGTGCCAGCAGAAAGAGGACAGAGCACACTGAAGCTTTCTTT. Translation gives CASRKRTEHTEAFF.

The rearrangement joins TRBV28 to TRBJ1-1; no reliable D call. Germline V gene data show CDR1 as MDHEN and CDR2 as SYDVKM. This CDR3 region has 14 residues. V was clipped by 8 bases and J by 0 bases, with 13 bases between them. The CDR3 nucleotides are TGTGCCAGCGGCCTCGCAGGTATGAACACTGAAGCTTTCTTT. Protein product: CASGLAGMNTEAFF. The full variable domain, in which reference TRBV28 and TRBJ1-1 provide the parts outside the CDR3, is DVKVTQSSRYLVKRTGEKVFLECVQDMDHENMFWYRQDPGLGLRLIYFSYDVKMKEKGDIPEGYSVSREKKERFSLILESASTNQTSMYLCASGLAGMNTEAFFGQGTRLTVV.

In its sample, this clone was seen once. The chain carries TRBV14 and TRBJ1-1; D is unresolved. Between the trimmed V and J ends, which lost 0 bases and 6 bases, there was a span of 8 bases. This CDR3 has 13 residues. The germline gives CDR1 SGHDN, CDR2 FVKESK. The CDR3 DNA reads TGTGCCAGCAGCCAAGAGCGCCGGTCTGAAGCTTTCTTT. It yields the protein CASSQERRSEAFF.

The V and J genes are TRBV28 and TRBJ1-6, with TRBD1 as a possible D gene (5 bases). Trimming stripped 5 bases from V and 3 bases from J, with 11 bases between. Germline CDR1 reads MDHEN; CDR2 reads SYDVKM. This CDR3 is 15 amino acids long. The CDR3 nucleotides are TGTGCCAGCAGTCAGGGCCGTGACTATAATTCACCCCTCCACTTT. It translates to CASSQGRDYNSPLHF.

This clone showed up just a few times. This chain joins TRBV6-6 and TRBJ1-5, with 7 bases fitting TRBD1. There are 14 residues in the CDR3. Unmatched junction bases numbered 7, after V lost 5 bases and J lost 6 bases. Germline-derived CDR1 and CDR2 are MNHNY and SVGAGI (reference sequence). The CDR3, as DNA: TGTGCCAGCAGTCCGACAGGGTTGGGTCAGCCCCAGCATTTT. This encodes CASSPTGLGQPQHF.

This chain uses TRBV29-1 with TRBJ2-3, with D tentatively TRBD1 (6 bases). V was shortened by 6 bases and J by 0 bases, with 13 bases between the two germline ends. The CDR3 totals 14 residues. Germline CDR1 is SQVTM and CDR2 is ANQGSEA. The CDR3 DNA is TGCAGCGTGGGGGCCCGGGTTAGCACAGATACGCAGTATTTT. Its translation is CSVGARVSTDTQYF.

The V gene is TRBV28, the J gene TRBJ1-5, with D tentatively TRBD1 (5 bases). V was cut by 1 base and J by 0 bases, with 10 bases left in between. Germline V gene sequence: CDR1 MDHEN, CDR2 SYDVKM. CDR3 length: 16 residues. CDR3 DNA sequence: TGTGCCAGCAGTTTATCGTCAGGGTATAGCAATCAGCCCCAGCATTTT. It codes for CASSLSSGYSNQPQHF.

The chain employs TRBV9 and TRBJ1-2; D remains ambiguous. V was clipped by 4 bases and J by 3 bases, with 10 bases between them. This CDR3 region has 13 residues. The V gene's germline CDR1 is SGDLS and CDR2 YYNGEE. CDR3 sequence reads: CASSQAQYYGYTF. CDR3 bases: TGTGCCAGCAGCCAGGCCCAGTACTATGGCTACACCTTC.

This clone occurred once. The chain has TRBV9 and TRBJ2-4, with 8 bases identical to TRBD1. Losses at the gene ends were 3 bases for V and 4 bases for J; bases not matched to a gene: 9. This CDR3 has 16 amino acids. CDR1 and CDR2 (germline): SGDLS, YYNGEE. CDR3 region: CASSAELRGPKNIQYF. Written as DNA, the CDR3 is TGTGCCAGCAGCGCAGAACTCAGGGGGCCTAAAAACATTCAGTACTTC.

The chain recombines TRBV4-1 with TRBJ2-7; no firm D call. The germline V gene encodes CDR1 MGHRA and CDR2 YSYEKL. The CDR3 runs to 17 residues. Trimming took off 0 bases at V and 0 bases at J, with 15 bases between the two ends. CDR3 sequence: CASSQDYPPQASYEQYF. The CDR3 DNA sequence: TGCGCCAGCAGCCAAGATTACCCACCCCAGGCCTCCTACGAGCAGTACTTC.

The J gene is TRBJ1-2, the V gene TRBV5-1; D gene ambiguous. V lost 0 bases, J lost 13 bases, and 16 bases lay in between. Germline CDR1 is SGHRS and CDR2 is YFSETQ. This CDR3 is 13 amino acids long. The CDR3 is CASSLGGQTPFTF. The CDR3 DNA is TGCGCCAGCAGCTTGGGTGGGCAGACGCCTTTCACCTTC.

The genes are TRBV5-6 and TRBJ2-3; D is possibly TRBD2 (5 bases). Trimming took 1 base from V and 4 from J, leaving 7 bases between them. The CDR3 covers 13 residues. Germline-derived CDR1 and CDR2 are SGHDT and YYEEEE. CDR3 DNA sequence: TGTGCCAGCAGCTTGACGGGGTCAGATACGCAGTATTTT. It is translated as CASSLTGSDTQYF.

The chain employs TRBV19 and TRBJ2-2; 9 nucleotides agree with TRBD1. The V and J ends lost 10 bases and 3 bases, in that order; junction bases with no gene match: 6. The CDR3 runs 14 residues. Germline CDR1 is LNHDA and CDR2 is SQIVND (reference sequence). CDR3 loop: CAIGTGSDTGELFF. CDR3 coding DNA: TGTGCCATCGGGACAGGGAGCGACACCGGGGAGCTGTTTTTT.

V is TRBV2 and J is TRBJ2-1; 8 bases map to TRBD1. The CDR3 is 13 amino acids. V was clipped by 1 base and J by 16 bases; unmatched bases: 9. Germline-derived CDR1 and CDR2 are SNHLY and FYNNEI. The DNA of the CDR3 is TGTGCCAGCAGTGAAGGGTTTTGGGACAGGAATTTCTTC. Its translation is CASSEGFWDRNFF.

This chain uses TRBV23-1 with TRBJ2-1, with 9 bases identical to TRBD2. TRBV23-1 qualifies as an ORF whose function is uncertain. Trimming took 10 bases from V and 1 from J; bases not matched to a gene: 17. The CDR3 totals 18 residues. The DNA for the CDR3 is TGCGCCAATCAGCCCCCCTTAGGGCGGGAGGGGTCCTACAATGAGCAGTTCTTC. It translates to CANQPPLGREGSYNEQFF.

The rearrangement links TRBV30 to TRBJ1-3, with TRBD1 matching over 7 bases. The CDR3 has 16 amino acids. J was trimmed by 4 bases and V by 2 bases; bases with no gene match: 11. Germline loops: CDR1 GTSNPN, CDR2 SVGIG (reference sequence). The CDR3 loop is CAWSYAGGNLGNTIYF. The DNA for the CDR3 is TGTGCCTGGAGTTACGCAGGGGGTAACTTAGGAAACACCATATATTTT.

The rearrangement uses TRBV5-4 and TRBJ2-1; 10 bases agree with TRBD2. This CDR3 is built from 15 residues. Germline trimming cut 4 bases from V and 10 bases from J; bases unmatched to any gene: 11. Germline-derived CDR1 and CDR2 are SGHNT and YYREEE (reference sequence). The CDR3 here is CASSLSGGGGREQFF. The CDR3 bases are TGTGCCAGCAGCCTGAGCGGGGGGGGCGGTAGGGAGCAGTTCTTC.

This rearrangement joins TRBV3-1 (or the pseudogene TRBV3-2) to TRBJ1-5, with D hard to call. Germline V gives CDR1 LGHDT, CDR2 YNNKEL (reference sequence). CDR3 size: 13 residues. Between the trimmed V and J ends, which lost 1 base and 6 bases, there was a span of 7 bases. The CDR3 is CASSQGSRQPQHF. In DNA, the CDR3 is TGTGCCAGCAGCCAAGGTTCCCGTCAGCCCCAGCATTTT.

The rearrangement uses TRBV9 and TRBJ1-6, with D maybe TRBD1 (5 bases). Germline V gene sequence: CDR1 SGDLS, CDR2 YYNGEE. Trimming took off 3 bases at V and 7 bases at J, with 14 bases between the two ends. The CDR3 covers 15 residues. The CDR3 region is CASSAAGRLNSPLHF. The CDR3, as DNA: TGTGCCAGCAGCGCAGCGGGACGGCTAAATTCACCCCTCCACTTT.

This clone was counted between two and nine times. The chain joins TRBV28 to TRBJ1-2; D perhaps matches TRBD1 (5 bases). Germline loops: CDR1 MDHEN, CDR2 SYDVKM. V gave up 6 bases and J gave up 0 bases, with 11 bases separating them. The CDR3 spans 14 residues. DNA for the CDR3: TGTGCCAGCAGCTCAGGGTCCGCTAACTATGGCTACACCTTC. Translation: CASSSGSANYGYTF.

This clone was detected a few times. The rearrangement joins TRBV30 to TRBJ1-5; 7 positions agree with TRBD1. This CDR3 comprises 13 residues. Germline loops: CDR1 GTSNPN, CDR2 SVGIG (reference sequence). V lost 4 bases to trimming and J lost 6 bases; unmatched junction nucleotides: 6. The CDR3 DNA follows: TGTGCCTGGAACGCGGCAGGGGGTCAGCCCCAGCATTTT. Protein product: CAWNAAGGQPQHF.

The chain carries TRBV5-1 and TRBJ1-1, with D perhaps TRBD1 (6 bases). Trimming left V 6 bases short and J 0 bases short, with 18 bases between. The germline CDR1 and CDR2 sequences are SGHRS and YFSETQ. The CDR3 consists of 16 residues. The CDR3 loop is CASKQGFFGLNTEAFF. DNA for the CDR3: TGCGCCAGCAAACAGGGCTTTTTCGGGTTGAACACTGAAGCTTTCTTT.